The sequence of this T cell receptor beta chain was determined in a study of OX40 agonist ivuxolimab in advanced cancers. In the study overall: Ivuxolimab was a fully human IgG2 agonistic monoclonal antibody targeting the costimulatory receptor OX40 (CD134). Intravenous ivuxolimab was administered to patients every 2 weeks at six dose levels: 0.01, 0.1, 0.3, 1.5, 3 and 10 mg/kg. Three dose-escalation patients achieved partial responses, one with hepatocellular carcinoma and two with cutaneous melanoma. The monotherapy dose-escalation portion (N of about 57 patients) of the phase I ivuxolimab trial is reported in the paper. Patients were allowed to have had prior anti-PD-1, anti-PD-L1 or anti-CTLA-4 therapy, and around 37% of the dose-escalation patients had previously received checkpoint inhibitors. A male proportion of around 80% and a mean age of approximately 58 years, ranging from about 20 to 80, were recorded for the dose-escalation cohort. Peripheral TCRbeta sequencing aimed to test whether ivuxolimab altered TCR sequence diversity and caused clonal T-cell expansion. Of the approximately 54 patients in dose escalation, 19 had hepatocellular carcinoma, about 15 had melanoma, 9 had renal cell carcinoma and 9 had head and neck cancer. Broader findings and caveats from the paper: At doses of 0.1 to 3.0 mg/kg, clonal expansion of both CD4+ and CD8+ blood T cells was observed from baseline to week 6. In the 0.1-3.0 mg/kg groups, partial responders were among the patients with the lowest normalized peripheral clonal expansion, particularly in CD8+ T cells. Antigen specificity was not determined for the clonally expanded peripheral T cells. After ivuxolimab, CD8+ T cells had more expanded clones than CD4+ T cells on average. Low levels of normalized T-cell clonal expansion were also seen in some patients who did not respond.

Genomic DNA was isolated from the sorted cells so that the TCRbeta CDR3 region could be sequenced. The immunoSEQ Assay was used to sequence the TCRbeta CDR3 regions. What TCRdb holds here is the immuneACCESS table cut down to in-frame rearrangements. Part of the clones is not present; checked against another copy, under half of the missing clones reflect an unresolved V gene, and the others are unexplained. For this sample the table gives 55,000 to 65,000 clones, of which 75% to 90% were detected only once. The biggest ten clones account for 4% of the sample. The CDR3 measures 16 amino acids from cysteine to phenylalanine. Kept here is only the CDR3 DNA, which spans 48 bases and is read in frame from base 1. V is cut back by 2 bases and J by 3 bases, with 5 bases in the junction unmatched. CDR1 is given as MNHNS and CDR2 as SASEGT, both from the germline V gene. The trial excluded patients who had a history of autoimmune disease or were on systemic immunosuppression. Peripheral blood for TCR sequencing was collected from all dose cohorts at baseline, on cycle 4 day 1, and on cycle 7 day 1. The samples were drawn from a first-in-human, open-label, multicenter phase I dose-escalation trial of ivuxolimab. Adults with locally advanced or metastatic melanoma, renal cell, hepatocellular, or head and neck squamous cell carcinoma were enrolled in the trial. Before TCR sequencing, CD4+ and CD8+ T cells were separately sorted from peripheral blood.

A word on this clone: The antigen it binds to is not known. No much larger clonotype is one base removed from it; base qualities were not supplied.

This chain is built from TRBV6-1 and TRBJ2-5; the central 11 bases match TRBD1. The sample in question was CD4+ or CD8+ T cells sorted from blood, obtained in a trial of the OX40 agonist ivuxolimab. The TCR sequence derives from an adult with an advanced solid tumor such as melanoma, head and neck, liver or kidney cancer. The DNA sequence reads TGTGCCAGCAGTGAACCCCCGGGACAGGGGGAAGAGACCCAGTACTTC. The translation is CASSEPPGQGEETQYF.